These 5 T cell receptor beta chains share one sample of origin, sequenced in a study of Graves' ophthalmopathy and Graves' hyperthyroidism. Amplification of the TCR beta CDR3 regions used RNA transcripts (as template). HTBI primers were used in a first-round RT-PCR, which preceded a second-round multiplex PCR. One entry per CDR3 protein, called by TCRdb with MiXCR from the multiplex PCR reads. The sample carries a few hundred thousand distinct CDR3 sequences, approximately 20% recorded once. Sequenced material: peripheral blood. Source of these receptors: a woman aged 18 to 35 with Graves' ophthalmopathy.

The chain is built from TRBV12-3 or TRBV12-4 and TRBJ2-2; no definite D call. There are 14 residues in the CDR3. V lost 0 bases, J lost 4 bases, and 6 bases lay in between. The CDR3 protein is CASSLASTTGELFF. For the CDR3, the DNA is TGTGCCAGCAGTTTAGCTAGCACCACCGGGGAGCTGTTTTTT.

The chain combines TRBV6-2 or TRBV6-3 with TRBJ2-2; TRBD2 matches 12 bases. The V and J ends lost 6 bases and 6 bases, in that order; junction bases with no gene match: 5. CDR3 length equals 15 residues. From germline, CDR1 is MNHEY and CDR2 SVGEGT. The CDR3 reads CASRTTSGRSGELFF. The CDR3 region has the DNA TGTGCCAGCAGAACGACTAGCGGGAGATCCGGGGAGCTGTTTTTT.

This clonotype has a handful of counts. The J gene is TRBJ1-2, the V gene TRBV28; tentative D call: TRBD1 (6 bases). Germline loops: CDR1 MDHEN, CDR2 SYDVKM. The CDR3 has 15 residues. V lost 3 bases, J lost 2 bases, and 13 bases lay in between. The DNA of the CDR3 is TGTGCCAGCAGTTTTACTGTCGGACAGAACTATGGCTACACCTTC. It codes for CASSFTVGQNYGYTF.

At least ten counts were recorded for this clonotype. V gene TRBV30 combines with J gene TRBJ2-5; D may be TRBD1 or TRBD2 (5 bases each). CDR1 is GTSNPN and CDR2 is SVGIG in the germline V gene (reference sequence). There are 12 residues in the CDR3. V was pared by 4 bases and J by 3 bases, with 9 bases between. In DNA, the CDR3 is TGTGCCTGGACAGGGAGTAAAGAGACCCAGTACTTC. This gives the protein CAWTGSKETQYF.

The sample holds many counts of this clonotype. CDR3 sequence: CASNRLAGATGELFF. The CDR3 DNA is TGTGCCAGCAATCGACTAGCGGGAGCTACCGGGGAGCTGTTTTTT. V is TRBV2 and J is TRBJ2-2; 12 nucleotides align to TRBD2. The length of the CDR3 is 15 residues. CDR1 is SNHLY, CDR2 FYNNEI, per germline. J gave up 5 bases and V 7 bases, and 5 bases lay outside the gene matches.